Shown below are 11 T cell receptor beta chains from a single sample sequenced in a study of T cells in Graves' hyperthyroidism and ophthalmopathy (dated by TCRdb to the late 2010s). The library was built by means of multiplex PCR. Data came from an Illumina HiSeq 2000. The TCR beta CDR3 regions were amplified from RNA transcripts. The TCR CDR3 was subjected to a first round of RT-PCR using the HTBI primer set and the Qiagen OneStep RT-PCR kit. TCRdb reprocessed the public reads (quality trimming at Q25 with fastp, clone calling with MiXCR) and kept in-frame beta chains. Duplicate CDR3 protein sequences are folded into a single record with the most common DNA and genes. This sample holds more than 600,000 distinct CDR3 sequences; about a sixth were observed only once. Jointly, the top ten make up over 7.5% of the sample. Source material: blood. The receptors come from a man younger than 35 with Graves' hyperthyroidism.

This clonotype was detected ten times or more. CDR3 protein: CASSLAGRSQETQYF. CDR3 DNA sequence: TGTGCCAGCAGCTTAGCTGGGCGGAGCCAAGAGACCCAGTACTTC. The chain has TRBV7-9 and TRBJ2-5; no reliable D call. The ends were cut back, 0 bases at V and 1 base at J, with 9 bases in the middle. CDR1 and CDR2 (germline): SEHNR, FQNEAQ (reference sequence). The CDR3 extends over 15 amino acids.

This clonotype was observed a handful of times. The V call is TRBV9, the J call TRBJ2-1; D unclear. The ends were cut back, 0 bases at V and 6 bases at J, with 7 bases in the middle. Per germline, CDR1 SGDLS and CDR2 YYNGEE. The CDR3 totals 13 residues. The CDR3 protein is CASSVARTNEQFF. For the CDR3, the DNA is TGTGCCAGCAGCGTAGCCCGTACCAATGAGCAGTTCTTC. The whole variable domain, remainder taken from reference TRBV9 and TRBJ2-1, is DSGVTQTPKHLITATGQRVTLRCSPRSGDLSVYWYQQSLDQGLQFLIQYYNGEERAKGNILERFSAQQFPDLHSELNLSSLELGDSALYFCASSVARTNEQFFGPGTRLTVL.

The chain uses TRBV6-5 and TRBJ2-5; no definite D call. CDR3 size: 14 residues. V shed 3 bases and J shed 0 bases, with 8 bases lying between them. Germline values: CDR1 MNHEY, CDR2 SVGAGI. The CDR3 sequence: CASSYSEYQETQYF. The CDR3 region has the DNA TGTGCCAGCAGTTATTCAGAGTACCAAGAGACCCAGTACTTC.

This clonotype has at least ten counts. The chain is built from TRBV13 and TRBJ1-1; 8 bases agree with TRBD1. With V trimmed by 5 bases and J by 5 bases, 4 bases remained unmatched. The germline CDR1 and CDR2 sequences are PRHDT and FYEKMQ (reference sequence). CDR3 length equals 13 residues. The CDR3 reads CASSHRDRTEAFF. In DNA, the CDR3 is TGTGCCAGCAGCCACAGGGACAGGACTGAAGCTTTCTTT.

This clonotype was observed a handful of times. The chain uses TRBV6-1 and TRBJ2-4; 8 nucleotides agree with TRBD1. This CDR3 has 17 residues. Germline V gives CDR1 MNHNS, CDR2 SASEGT. The V and J ends lost 5 bases and 5 bases, in that order; junction bases with no gene match: 14. Here the CDR3 reads CASSYIPWTGRENIQYF. The CDR3 region has the DNA TGTGCCAGCAGTTACATACCATGGACAGGGCGGGAAAACATTCAGTACTTC.

V and J are TRBV15 and TRBJ2-3; 9 nucleotides align to TRBD1. V dropped 5 bases and J dropped 6; count of bases not matched to a gene: 6. Germline-derived CDR1 and CDR2 are LNHNV and YYDKDF (reference sequence). The length of the CDR3 is 14 residues. The CDR3 bases are TGTGCCACCAGCTCACAGGGGGCGGAGGATACGCAGTATTTT. Amino acid sequence: CATSSQGAEDTQYF. Together with reference TRBV15 and TRBJ2-3, the CDR3 gives the full variable domain: DAMVIQNPRYQVTQFGKPVTLSCSQTLNHNVMYWYQQKSSQAPKLLFHYYDKDFNNEADTPDNFQSRRPNTSFCFLDIRSPGLGDTAMYLCATSSQGAEDTQYFGPGTRLTVL.

Many counts were recorded for this clonotype. The chain employs TRBV30 and TRBJ2-1; TRBD2 aligns across 11 bases. The CDR3 is 19 amino acids. Trimming at V came to 1 base and at J to 0 bases, leaving 11 bases not matched to a gene. CDR1 and CDR2 (germline): GTSNPN, SVGIG (reference sequence). This CDR3 is CAWSGSPGLAASSYNEQFF. In DNA form, the CDR3 reads TGTGCCTGGAGTGGTTCCCCGGGACTAGCGGCCAGCTCCTACAATGAGCAGTTCTTC.

This clonotype was observed many times. CDR3: CASTAGGNEQYF. CDR3 DNA: TGTGCCAGCACGGCGGGTGGAAACGAGCAGTACTTC. The chain couples TRBV6-1 to TRBJ2-7; tentatively, D is TRBD2 (5 bases). With 7 bases removed from V and 5 bases from J, the gap between germline ends came to 12 bases. The CDR3 spans 12 residues. Germline V lookup: CDR1 MNHNS, CDR2 SASEGT.

In its sample, this clonotype was seen many times. This chain connects TRBV30 to TRBJ1-1; no clear D gene. The CDR3 covers 14 residues. The ends were cut back, 1 base at V and 1 base at J, with 10 bases in the middle. Germline V gene lookup returns CDR1 GTSNPN and CDR2 SVGIG (reference sequence). The CDR3 here is CAWSDSTGNTEAFF. CDR3 bases: TGTGCCTGGAGTGACTCCACGGGGAACACTGAAGCTTTCTTT.

This clonotype was counted between two and nine times. The chain couples TRBV27 to TRBJ2-7; D is perhaps TRBD1 (5 bases). Germline CDR1 is MNHEY and CDR2 is SMNVEV (reference sequence). With 7 bases removed from V and 1 base from J, the gap between germline ends came to 23 bases. The CDR3 runs 17 residues. The CDR3 nucleotides are TGTGCCAGCACCCCCGCGCAGGGCACATCCAGATCCTACGAGCAGTACTTC. It is translated as CASTPAQGTSRSYEQYF.

There are many counts of this clonotype. This chain uses TRBV7-9 with TRBJ2-7, with D possibly matching TRBD1 (6 bases). CDR3 length: 15 amino acids. V was pared by 6 bases and J by 3 bases, with 18 bases between. Germline loops: CDR1 SEHNR, CDR2 FQNEAQ (reference sequence). CDR3 DNA sequence: TGTGCCAGCAGTCCCGGACAGACGCCCCTCTACGAGCAGTACTTC. Protein sequence: CASSPGQTPLYEQYF.